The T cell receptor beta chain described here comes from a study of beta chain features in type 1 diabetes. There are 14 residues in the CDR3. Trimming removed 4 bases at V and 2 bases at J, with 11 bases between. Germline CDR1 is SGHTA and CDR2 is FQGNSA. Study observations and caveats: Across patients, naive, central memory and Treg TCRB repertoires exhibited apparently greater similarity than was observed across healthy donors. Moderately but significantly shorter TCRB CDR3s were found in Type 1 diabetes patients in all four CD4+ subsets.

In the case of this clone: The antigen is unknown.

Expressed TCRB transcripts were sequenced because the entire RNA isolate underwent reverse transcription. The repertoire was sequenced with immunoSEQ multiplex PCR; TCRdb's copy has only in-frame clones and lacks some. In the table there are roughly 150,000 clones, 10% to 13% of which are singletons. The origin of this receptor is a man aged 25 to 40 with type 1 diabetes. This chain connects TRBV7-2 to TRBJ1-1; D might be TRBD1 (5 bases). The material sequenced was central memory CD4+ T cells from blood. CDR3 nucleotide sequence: TGTGCCAGCAGCTCCTCGTGGGGCAACACTGAAGCTTTCTTT. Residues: CASSSSWGNTEAFF.